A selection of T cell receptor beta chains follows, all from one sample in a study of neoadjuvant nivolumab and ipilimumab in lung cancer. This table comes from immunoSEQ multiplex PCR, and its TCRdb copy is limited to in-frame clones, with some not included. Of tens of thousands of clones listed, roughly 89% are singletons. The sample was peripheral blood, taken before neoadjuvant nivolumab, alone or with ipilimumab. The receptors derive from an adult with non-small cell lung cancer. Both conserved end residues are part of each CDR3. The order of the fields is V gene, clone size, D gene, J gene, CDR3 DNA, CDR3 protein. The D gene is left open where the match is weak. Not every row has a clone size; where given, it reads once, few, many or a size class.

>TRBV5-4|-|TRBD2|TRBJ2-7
TGTGCCAGCAGTTCCGGGACTAGCTCGTCCTACGAGCAGTACTTC
CASSSGTSSSYEQYF
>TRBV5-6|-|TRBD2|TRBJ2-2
TGTGCCAGCAGCTTGGATAAGCTAGCGGGAGGGAAGGCCGGGGAGCTGTTTTTT
CASSLDKLAGGKAGELFF
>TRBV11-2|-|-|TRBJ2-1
TGTGCCAGCAGCTTAGATCAGAACTTATATAAGTTCTTC
CASSLDQNLYKFF
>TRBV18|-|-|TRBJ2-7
TGTGCCAGCTCACCTGAGAAACTAGCCGAGCAGTACTTC
CASSPEKLAEQYF
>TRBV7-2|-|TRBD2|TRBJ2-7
TGTGCCAGCAGCCTAACTAGCGGGAGCTCCTACGAGCAGTACTTC
CASSLTSGSSYEQYF
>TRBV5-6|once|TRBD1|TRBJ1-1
TGTGCCAGCAGCTTGTTCAGGGGGTACACTGAAGCTTTCTTT
CASSLFRGYTEAFF
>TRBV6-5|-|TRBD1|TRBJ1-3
TGTGCCAGCAGTTTGACAGGGTCTGGAAACACCATATATTTT
CASSLTGSGNTIYF
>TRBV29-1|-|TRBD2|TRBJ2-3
TGCAGCGCCCTTAGCGGGAGGGCCACAGATACGCAGTATTTT
CSALSGRATDTQYF
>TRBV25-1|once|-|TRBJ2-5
TGTGCCAGCAGTGAACATGAGATGACTAGTCAAGAGACCCAGTACTTC
CASSEHEMTSQETQYF
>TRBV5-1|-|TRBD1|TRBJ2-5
TGCGCCAGCAGCGAGGGGGCTACCCAAGAGACCCAGTACTTC
CASSEGATQETQYF
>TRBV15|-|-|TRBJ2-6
TGTGCCACCAGCAGAGAGGACTCTGGGGCCAACGTCCTGACTTTC
CATSREDSGANVLTF
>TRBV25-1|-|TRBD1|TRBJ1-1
TGTGCCAGCAGTGATCCGAAGACAGGGCGGAACACTGAAGCTTTCTTT
CASSDPKTGRNTEAFF
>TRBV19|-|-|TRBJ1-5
TGTGCCAGTAGTATGGATAGCAATCAGCCCCAGCATTTT
CASSMDSNQPQHF
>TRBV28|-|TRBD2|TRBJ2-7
TGTGCCAGCAGTTTAGACGCGGGAGTATTGGGCGAGCAGTACTTC
CASSLDAGVLGEQYF
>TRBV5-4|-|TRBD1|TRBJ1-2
TGTGCCAGCAGCTCGGGACAGGGACTTTATGGCTACACCTTC
CASSSGQGLYGYTF
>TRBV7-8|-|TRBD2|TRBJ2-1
TGTGCCAGCAGCCCCGCCGGGACTATGAATGAGCAGTTCTTC
CASSPAGTMNEQFF
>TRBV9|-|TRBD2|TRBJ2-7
TGTGCCAGCAGCGTAGGCGTCGGGGGGGGCTCCTACGAGCAGTACTTC
CASSVGVGGGSYEQYF
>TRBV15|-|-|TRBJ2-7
TGTGCCACCAGCAGAGATCTGCAGTATATCTACGAGCAGTACTTC
CATSRDLQYIYEQYF
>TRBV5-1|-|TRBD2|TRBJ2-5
TGCGCCAGCAGCTTGGCCAGTGGTAGCGGGAGGAGGGGAGAGACCCAGTACTTC
CASSLASGSGRRGETQYF
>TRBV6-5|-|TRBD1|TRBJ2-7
TGTGCCAGCAGTTCACTGGGACAGGGTGGCGAGCAGTACTTC
CASSSLGQGGEQYF
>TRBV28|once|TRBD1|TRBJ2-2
TGTGCCAGCAGTTTAGGCCAACAGGGGCGAGCCGGGGAGCTGTTTTTT
CASSLGQQGRAGELFF
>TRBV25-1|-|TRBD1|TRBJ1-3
TGTGCCAGCGCCAGGACAGGGACTGGAAACACCATATATTTT
CASARTGTGNTIYF
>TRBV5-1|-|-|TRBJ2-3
TGCGCCAGCAGCTCCGGGGTCTCCACAGATACGCAGTATTTT
CASSSGVSTDTQYF
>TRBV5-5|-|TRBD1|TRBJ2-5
TGTGCCAGCAGCGGGGACAGGGGCGTGGGGACCCAGTACTTC
CASSGDRGVGTQYF
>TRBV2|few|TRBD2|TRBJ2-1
TGTGCCAGCGATGCCTCAACTAGCGGGAGTAATGAGCAGTTCTTC
CASDASTSGSNEQFF
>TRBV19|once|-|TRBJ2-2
TGTGCCAGTAGTATGGTCGAGGGCACCGGGGAGCTGTTTTTT
CASSMVEGTGELFF
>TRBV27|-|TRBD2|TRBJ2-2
TGTGCCAGCAGTTTACACCGTAGCGGGAGCTCCACCGGGGAGCTGTTTTTT
CASSLHRSGSSTGELFF
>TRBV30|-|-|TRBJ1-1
TGTGCCTGGAGTGTCGGGAGCCCGGGAGCTTTCTTT
CAWSVGSPGAFF
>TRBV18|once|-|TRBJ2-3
TGTGCCAGCTCACCACCGACCGGTCGTGGAGATACGAAGTATTTT
CASSPPTGRGDTKYF
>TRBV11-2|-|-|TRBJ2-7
TGTGCCAGCAGCCCCTGGGACTTGCCCTACGAGCAGTACTTC
CASSPWDLPYEQYF
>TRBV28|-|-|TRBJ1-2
TGTGCCAGCAGTACTGTAGGTGGCTACACCTTC
CASSTVGGYTF
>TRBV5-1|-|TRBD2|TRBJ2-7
TGCGCCAGCAGCCATAGACTAGCGGGTGTTTCATACGAGCAGTACTTC
CASSHRLAGVSYEQYF
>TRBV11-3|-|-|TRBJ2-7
TGTGCCAGCAGCCACAGGCTTTTGAGGGGCGCTCCCTACGAGCAGTACTTC
CASSHRLLRGAPYEQYF
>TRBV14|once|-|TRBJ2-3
TGTGCCAGCAGCCAAGGGTACCCTCCGTGGGGGGGCACAGATACGCAGTATTTT
CASSQGYPPWGGTDTQYF
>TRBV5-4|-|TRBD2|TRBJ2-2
TGTGCCAGCAGCCTGGGACTAGCGGGAGGGCCCGGGGAGCTGTTTTTT
CASSLGLAGGPGELFF
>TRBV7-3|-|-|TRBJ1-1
TGTGCCAGCAGCCCCCAAGGGCCGGGAACTGAAGCTTTCTTT
CASSPQGPGTEAFF
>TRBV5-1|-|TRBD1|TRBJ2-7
TGCGCCAGCAGCTTGGCTGGACAGGGGTACGAGCAGTACTTC
CASSLAGQGYEQYF
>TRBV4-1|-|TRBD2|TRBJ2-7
TGCGCCAGCAGCCTAGGGAGCGGGAGGCAATCCTACGAGCAGTACTTC
CASSLGSGRQSYEQYF
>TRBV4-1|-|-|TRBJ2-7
TGCGCCAGCAGCCAAGACGGCTACGACTCCTACGAGCAGTACTTC
CASSQDGYDSYEQYF
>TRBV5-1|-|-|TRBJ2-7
TGCGCCAGCAAGGTTCTGGGTGAGGCGGATTCCTACGAGCAGTACTTC
CASKVLGEADSYEQYF
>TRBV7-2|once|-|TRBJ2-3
TGTGCCAGCAGGTTAGAGGGAGATACGCAGTATTTT
CASRLEGDTQYF
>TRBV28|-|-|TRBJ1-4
TGTGCCAGCAGCCTTAGGGAAAAACTGTTTTTT
CASSLREKLFF
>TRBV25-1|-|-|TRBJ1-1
TGTGCCAGCAGTGATAGGATTGGAAGAATGAACACTGAAGCTTTCTTT
CASSDRIGRMNTEAFF
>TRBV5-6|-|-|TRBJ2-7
TGTGCCAGCAGCCCTCAATGGCCAGGGGGGACCTACGAGCAGTACTTC
CASSPQWPGGTYEQYF
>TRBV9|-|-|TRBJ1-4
TGTGCCAGCAGCATATGGGACGGATATAATGAAAAACTGTTTTTT
CASSIWDGYNEKLFF
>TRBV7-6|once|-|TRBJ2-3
TGTGCCAGCAGCTTAGTCGGAGGCACAGATACGCAGTATTTT
CASSLVGGTDTQYF
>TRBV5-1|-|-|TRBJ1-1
TGCGCCAGCAGCGGGAACACTGAAGCTTTCTTT
CASSGNTEAFF
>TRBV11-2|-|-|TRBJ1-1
TGTGCCAGCAGCCCCCAAGACACTATCACTGAAGCTTTCTTT
CASSPQDTITEAFF
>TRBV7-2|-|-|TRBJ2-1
TGTGCCAGCAGCTTATCCGGCTCGCGGAATGAGCAGTTCTTC
CASSLSGSRNEQFF
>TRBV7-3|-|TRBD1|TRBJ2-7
TGTGCCAGCAGCTTACGGCCGGGACAGGTACACGAGCAGTACTTC
CASSLRPGQVHEQYF
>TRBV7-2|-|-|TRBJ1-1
TGTGCCAGCAGCCCGCAACAGGGAGGCACTGAAGCTTTCTTT
CASSPQQGGTEAFF
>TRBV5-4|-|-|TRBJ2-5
TGTGCCAGCAGCTCGGACCCTATCAAAGAGACCCAGTACTTC
CASSSDPIKETQYF
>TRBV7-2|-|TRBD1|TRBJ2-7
TGTGCCAGCAGCCCCGGACAGGGAACCTACGAGCAGTACTTC
CASSPGQGTYEQYF
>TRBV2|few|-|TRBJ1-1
TGTGCCAGCAGTGGGACAAACATGAACACTGAAGCTTTCTTT
CASSGTNMNTEAFF
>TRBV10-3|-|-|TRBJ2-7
TGTGCCATCAGGGAAACAGGGCCCTACGAGCAGTACTTC
CAIRETGPYEQYF
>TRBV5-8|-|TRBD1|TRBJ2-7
TGTGCCAGCAGCTTGCCCGGGACAGGGAGCTACGAGCAGTACTTC
CASSLPGTGSYEQYF
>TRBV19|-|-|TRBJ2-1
TGTGCCAGTAGTCGCGGGGCTGAATACAATGAGCAGTTCTTC
CASSRGAEYNEQFF
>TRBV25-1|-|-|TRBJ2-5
TGTGCCAGCAGTGAAAAAATGGATCGGGAGACCCAGTACTTC
CASSEKMDRETQYF
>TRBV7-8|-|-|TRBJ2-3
TGTGCCAGCAGCTACGGCGCCGGGACCCAGGCCACAGATACGCAGTATTTT
CASSYGAGTQATDTQYF
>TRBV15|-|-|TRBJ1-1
TGTGCCACCAGCAGAGGAGGTTTCACTGAAGCTTTCTTT
CATSRGGFTEAFF